This TCR beta chain was captured in a study of cytomegalovirus exposure and HLA in healthy donors. General study results and limits: The authors enumerated over 150 TCR beta chains as linked to cytomegalovirus.

CDR1 and CDR2 from the germline V gene are GTSNPN and SVGIG (reference sequence). The CDR3 runs to 13 residues. Primers for the PCR totalled 60 Vbeta and 13 Jbeta. Here immunoSEQ multiplex PCR was the method, and the copy in TCRdb shows in-frame clones only, minus some. The data hold 90,000 to 120,000 clones, with about four fifths observed a single time. Comments on this clone: Its target is unknown. One junction end does not reproduce the germline sequence, and a read error may be involved.

The chain carries TRBV30 and TRBJ1-1, with 9 bases fitting TRBD1. This receptor was taken from a young man in good health and CMV-seropositive. Input material: PBMCs. CDR3 coding DNA: TGTGCCTGGACGGGACAGGGAAAGACTGGAGCTTTCTTT. This translates into CAWTGQGKTGAFF.